Presented here are 32 T cell receptor beta chains from one specimen sequenced in a study of blood T cell repertoires in COVID-19. The table came from immunoSEQ multiplex PCR; TCRdb's copy has only in-frame clones and leaves some out. Of 150,000 to 200,000 clones listed, less than 80% are singletons. Sequencing was carried out using peripheral blood. These receptors were collected from a man between 50 and 59 years old who had recovered from COVID-19.

The chain uses TRBV19 and TRBJ1-1; a weak D match, TRBD1 (6 bases). Germline CDR1 LNHDA, CDR2 SQIVND (reference sequence). Trimming took 0 bases from V and 4 from J, leaving 24 bases between them. This CDR3 spans 19 amino acids. The CDR3, as DNA: TGTGCCAGTAGTATAGATCTATGGGGGACATCCCAAGGTGGCACTGAAGCTTTCTTT. This sequence encodes CASSIDLWGTSQGGTEAFF.

This clone occurred a few times. This chain links TRBV11-2 with TRBJ2-2, with 7 bases identical to TRBD1. Per the germline V gene, CDR1 is SGHAT and CDR2 is FQNNGV. This CDR3 contains 11 residues. With 5 bases clipped from V and 13 bases from J, the junction kept 4 bases outside the gene matches. CDR3 bases: TGTGCCAGCAGCACCGGACAGGCGCTGTTTTTT. This codes for CASSTGQALFF. Variable domain in full (rest from reference TRBV11-2 and TRBJ2-2): EAGVAQSPRYKIIEKRQSVAFWCNPISGHATLYWYQQILGQGPKLLIQFQNNGVVDDSQLPKDRFSAERLKGVDSTLKIQPAKLEDSAVYLCASSTGQALFFGEGSRLTVL.

V and J are TRBV5-1 and TRBJ2-1, with 9 bases identical to TRBD2. CDR3 size: 15 residues. Trimming cost V 0 bases and J 5 bases; bases outside gene matches: 3. CDR1 SGHRS and CDR2 YFSETQ come from the germline V gene. CDR3 in DNA: TGCGCCAGCAGCTTGGCAGGACTAGCGAACAATGAGCAGTTCTTC. It is translated as CASSLAGLANNEQFF.

The rearrangement uses TRBV4-2 and TRBJ1-1; D might be TRBD1 (6 bases). Germline V gives CDR1 LGHNA, CDR2 YNFKEQ. The CDR3 sequence is 16 residues long. The V gene lost 0 bases and the J gene lost 4 bases, with 15 bases spanning the gap. The CDR3, as DNA: TGTGCCAGCAGCCAAGATAGACGGGGGGCGCTCACTGAAGCTTTCTTT. It translates to CASSQDRRGALTEAFF.

This chain joins TRBV6-5 and TRBJ1-3, with D unresolved. The ends were cut back, 6 bases at V and 0 bases at J, with 9 bases in the middle. The CDR3 contains 14 residues. Looked up from germline, CDR1 is MNHEY and CDR2 is SVGAGI. CDR3 bases: TGTGCCAGCAGAGCAGGTAGCTCTGGAAACACCATATATTTT. Residues: CASRAGSSGNTIYF.

This clone occurred a few times. The chain employs TRBV7-9 and TRBJ2-1; 7 bases agree with TRBD1. The J segment lost 4 bases and the V segment lost 1 base, leaving 10 bases of the junction unmatched. The germline gives CDR1 SEHNR, CDR2 FQNEAQ (reference sequence). This CDR3 comprises 17 residues. The CDR3 reads CASSLGQGHFNYNEQFF. CDR3 nucleotide sequence: TGTGCCAGCAGCTTAGGACAGGGACATTTTAATTACAATGAGCAGTTCTTC.

The chain recombines TRBV5-1 with TRBJ1-4; tentative D call: TRBD1 (5 bases). The CDR3 totals 16 residues. Trimming shortened V by 3 bases and J by 5 bases, and 17 bases separated the two germline ends. CDR1 is SGHRS, CDR2 YFSETQ, per germline. The CDR3 loop reads CASSWGSAGGNEKLFF. The CDR3 DNA sequence: TGCGCCAGCAGCTGGGGCAGTGCAGGCGGAAATGAAAAACTGTTTTTT.

This chain links TRBV29-1 with TRBJ1-1; tentative D call: TRBD1 (6 bases). Germline CDR1 reads SQVTM; CDR2 reads ANQGSEA. This CDR3 region has 13 residues. Trimming stripped 7 bases from V and 2 bases from J, with 14 bases between. CDR3 amino acids: CSAKVGGNTEAFF. CDR3 DNA: TGCAGCGCTAAGGTAGGGGGAAACACTGAAGCTTTCTTT.

This clone was observed once. This rearrangement joins TRBV4-2 to TRBJ2-5, with a tentative D call TRBD1 (5 bases). V lost 1 base to trimming and J lost 4 bases, with 10 bases between them. In germline, CDR1 is LGHNA, CDR2 YNFKEQ. There are 14 residues in the CDR3. The CDR3 DNA reads as TGTGCCAGCAGCCAAGGAGTTCAGGGAGAGACCCAGTACTTC. This gives the protein CASSQGVQGETQYF.

The rearrangement joins TRBV6-5 to TRBJ2-7, with D possibly TRBD2 on 6 matching bases. The length of the CDR3 is 14 residues. V shed 5 bases and J shed 3 bases, with 14 bases lying between them. Germline V gene lookup returns CDR1 MNHEY and CDR2 SVGAGI. The CDR3 loop is CASSPSGRLYEQYF. CDR3 nucleotide sequence: TGTGCCAGCAGTCCGAGCGGGCGCCTCTACGAGCAGTACTTC.

The CDR3 DNA follows: TGTGCCAGCAGCCAAGGACAGCTCTCTGGGGCCAACGTCCTGACTTTC. This gives the protein CASSQGQLSGANVLTF. The chain carries TRBV14 and TRBJ2-6, with D tentatively TRBD1 (5 bases). The germline V gene has CDR1 SGHDN and CDR2 FVKESK. The CDR3 has 16 amino acids. Trimming removed 1 base from V and 0 bases from J, with 7 bases in between.

This chain joins TRBV2 and TRBJ1-2; no firm D call. The length of the CDR3 is 13 residues. The germline gives CDR1 SNHLY, CDR2 FYNNEI. The germline V and J ends were trimmed by 3 bases and 3 bases, with 8 bases remaining between them. CDR3 nucleotides: TGTGCCAGCAGTGACGAGGGAGACTATGGCTACACCTTC. This sequence encodes CASSDEGDYGYTF.

This chain uses TRBV5-8 with TRBJ1-2; unclear D gene. CDR1 and CDR2 from the germline V gene are SGHTS and YDEGEE. The CDR3 consists of 13 residues. V was pared by 1 base and J by 0 bases, with 4 bases between. The CDR3 loop is CASSLTANYGYTF. In nucleotides, the CDR3 is TGTGCCAGCAGCTTGACTGCTAACTATGGCTACACCTTC.

The V call is TRBV6-6, the J call TRBJ1-5, with D tentatively TRBD1 (6 bases). V was clipped by 8 bases and J by 1 base, with 6 bases between them. Germline CDR1 is MNHNY and CDR2 is SVGAGI (reference sequence). The CDR3 has 12 amino acids. CDR3: CASGQSNQPQHF. Here the CDR3 DNA reads TGTGCCAGCGGACAGAGCAATCAGCCCCAGCATTTT.

CDR3 residues: CASSQLPGLAPYNEQFF. DNA of the CDR3: TGCGCCAGCAGCCAACTCCCGGGACTAGCACCTTACAATGAGCAGTTCTTC. The chain uses TRBV4-1 and TRBJ2-1; 9 bases agree with TRBD2. This CDR3 region has 17 residues. V lost 2 bases to trimming and J lost 4 bases; unmatched junction nucleotides: 9. The germline V gene encodes CDR1 MGHRA and CDR2 YSYEKL.

The V call is TRBV14, the J call TRBJ2-3; D may be TRBD2 (6 bases). Germline V gives CDR1 SGHDN, CDR2 FVKESK. The CDR3 sequence is 16 residues long. Trimming shortened V by 2 bases and J by 0 bases, and 12 bases separated the two germline ends. CDR3 region: CASSQKRATSTDTQYF. The CDR3 DNA follows: TGTGCCAGCAGCCAAAAGCGGGCCACTAGCACAGATACGCAGTATTTT.

The chain uses TRBV25-1 and TRBJ1-6; no clear D. The germline V gene encodes CDR1 MGHDK and CDR2 SYGVNS. The CDR3 length is 14 residues. The V gene lost 1 base and the J gene lost 8 bases, with 9 bases spanning the gap. The CDR3 DNA sequence: TGTGCCAGCAGTGAATCCTTTGTGTATTCACCCCTCCACTTT. As protein: CASSESFVYSPLHF. The whole variable domain, remainder taken from reference TRBV25-1 and TRBJ1-6, is EADIYQTPRYLVIGTGKKITLECSQTMGHDKMYWYQQDPGMELHLIHYSYGVNSTEKGDLSSESTVSRIRTEHFPLTLESARPSHTSQYLCASSESFVYSPLHFGNGTRLTVT.

This chain joins TRBV6-5 and TRBJ2-2; TRBD1 aligns across 9 bases. Losses at the gene ends were 7 bases for V and 5 bases for J; bases not matched to a gene: 8. The CDR3 spans 15 residues. Germline CDR1 reads MNHEY; CDR2 reads SVGAGI. The CDR3 loop reads CASTRDRVGTGELFF. The CDR3 region has the DNA TGTGCCAGCACTAGGGACAGGGTAGGGACCGGGGAGCTGTTTTTT.

For the CDR3, the DNA is TGTGCCAGCCGATCTCGAACCGTAGACGAGCAGTACTTC. Protein: CASRSRTVDEQYF. The J gene is TRBJ2-7, the V gene TRBV27; D not resolved. The germline gives CDR1 MNHEY, CDR2 SMNVEV (reference sequence). V lost 8 bases and J lost 5, with 16 bases in between. The CDR3 is 13 amino acids.

This clone showed up just a few times. The chain links TRBV7-2 to TRBJ2-2, with 7 bases that match TRBD1. This CDR3 has 14 amino acids. The germline gives CDR1 SGHTA, CDR2 FQGNSA. Unmatched junction bases numbered 3, after V lost 5 bases and J lost 3 bases. The CDR3 spells CASSPTGDTGELFF. The CDR3 nucleotides read TGTGCCAGCAGCCCCACAGGGGACACCGGGGAGCTGTTTTTT.

The chain links TRBV30 to TRBJ2-3, with 12 bases fitting TRBD2. V lost 2 bases and J lost 5; bases outside the gene matches: 8. CDR3 length: 16 amino acids. In germline, CDR1 is GTSNPN, CDR2 SVGIG (reference sequence). The CDR3 DNA reads as TGTGCCTGGAGTCTCCCGCTAGCGGGAGGGAAAGATACGCAGTATTTT. Its protein is CAWSLPLAGGKDTQYF.

This clone was detected only once. The chain couples TRBV5-1 to TRBJ2-2; TRBD2 matches 10 bases. With 4 bases clipped from V and 2 bases from J, the junction kept 8 bases outside the gene matches. Germline CDR1 SGHRS, CDR2 YFSETQ. The CDR3 covers 17 residues. The CDR3, as DNA: TGCGCCAGCAGCCCCGTAGCGGGAGGTACAAACACCGGGGAGCTGTTTTTT. It yields the protein CASSPVAGGTNTGELFF.

V gene TRBV7-2 combines with J gene TRBJ1-5; D gene ambiguous. V lost 3 bases and J 8 bases, leaving 11 bases between the germline ends. The CDR3 consists of 13 residues. CDR1 and CDR2 (germline): SGHTA, FQGNSA. CDR3 bases: TGTGCCAGCAGCTTGATGGTCTCGGAGCCCCAGCATTTT. This encodes CASSLMVSEPQHF.

The genes are TRBV27 and TRBJ2-7; 9 nucleotides align to TRBD1. J was trimmed by 3 bases and V by 4 bases; bases with no gene match: 4. The CDR3 is 14 residues long. Germline-derived CDR1 and CDR2 are MNHEY and SMNVEV (reference sequence). The CDR3 reads CASSSTGGFYEQYF. The CDR3 nucleotides read TGTGCCAGCAGTTCGACAGGGGGGTTCTACGAGCAGTACTTC.

This chain connects TRBV10-3 to TRBJ2-1, with D perhaps TRBD2 (5 bases). In germline, CDR1 is ENHRY, CDR2 SYGVKD. The CDR3 has 14 residues. V lost 6 bases and J lost 6, with 15 bases in between. CDR3 coding DNA: TGTGCCATCAGCCAACGAGGGCAGACCAATGAGCAGTTCTTC. This codes for CAISQRGQTNEQFF.

The rearrangement joins TRBV6-5 to TRBJ2-3; a weak D match, TRBD2 (5 bases). Germline V gives CDR1 MNHEY, CDR2 SVGAGI. V lost 2 bases to trimming and J lost 8 bases, with 8 bases between them. The length of the CDR3 is 12 residues. The CDR3 loop reads CASSYGGGTQYF. CDR3 DNA: TGTGCCAGCAGTTACGGCGGAGGTACGCAGTATTTT.

CDR3 nucleotide sequence: TGTGCCACCAGTGTCCGGGGGGCGACCTCCCTCTATGGCTACACCTTC. It specifies CATSVRGATSLYGYTF. The V and J genes are TRBV24-1 and TRBJ1-2; D is perhaps TRBD1 (6 bases). Germline loops: CDR1 KGHDR, CDR2 SFDVKD. CDR3 length equals 16 residues. V lost 5 bases and J lost 4, with 19 bases in between.

In this sample, this clone turned up a few times. The chain couples TRBV25-1 to TRBJ2-2, with a tentative D call TRBD1 (6 bases). CDR1 and CDR2 (germline): MGHDK, SYGVNS. Deletions cut 2 bases from V and 4 bases from J, with 11 bases between. CDR3 size: 15 residues. The CDR3 nucleotides are TGTGCCAGCAGTGAACGGGGACATCTCACCGGGGAGCTGTTTTTT. Its translation: CASSERGHLTGELFF. The entire variable domain, with the rest obtained from reference TRBV25-1 and TRBJ2-2, is as follows: EADIYQTPRYLVIGTGKKITLECSQTMGHDKMYWYQQDPGMELHLIHYSYGVNSTEKGDLSSESTVSRIRTEHFPLTLESARPSHTSQYLCASSERGHLTGELFFGEGSRLTVL.

The chain uses TRBV19 and TRBJ2-1; perhaps TRBD2 as D (6 bases). The length of the CDR3 is 12 residues. CDR1 LNHDA and CDR2 SQIVND come from the germline V gene (reference sequence). The germline V and J ends were trimmed by 6 bases and 14 bases, with 17 bases remaining between them. CDR3 bases: TGTGCCAGTAGCTCCCCGGGAGCGCCGGAGTTCTTC. Amino acids: CASSSPGAPEFF.

The chain is built from TRBV4-2 and TRBJ1-5; TRBD1 agrees at 8 bases. J was trimmed by 4 bases and V by 0 bases; bases with no gene match: 11. Per the germline V gene, CDR1 is LGHNA and CDR2 is YNFKEQ. The CDR3 runs to 18 residues. CDR3 amino acids: CASSQERDGQGLNQPQHF. Written as DNA, the CDR3 is TGTGCCAGCAGCCAAGAACGCGACGGACAGGGCCTAAATCAGCCCCAGCATTTT.

The chain uses TRBV15 and TRBJ2-5; D call uncertain. Trimming removed 0 bases at V and 5 bases at J, with 13 bases between. The CDR3 contains 15 residues. Germline assignment: CDR1 LNHNV and CDR2 YYDKDF (reference sequence). This CDR3 reads CATSREISGLETQYF. The CDR3 DNA is TGTGCCACCAGCAGAGAAATTTCAGGTTTGGAGACCCAGTACTTC.

This clone was picked up a small number of times. The rearrangement joins TRBV30 to TRBJ2-1, with 7 bases identical to TRBD2. Per the germline V gene, CDR1 is GTSNPN and CDR2 is SVGIG (reference sequence). The ends lost 0 bases at V and 0 bases at J; junction bases unmatched: 11. The CDR3 sequence is 18 residues long. Here the CDR3 reads CAWSVWAMGGSSYNEQFF. The CDR3 nucleotides are TGTGCCTGGAGTGTATGGGCGATGGGCGGGAGCTCCTACAATGAGCAGTTCTTC.